One and the same sample provided the 12 T cell receptor beta chains below, sequenced in a study of cytotoxic CD8 clonotypes in ibrutinib-treated CLL. Measured with immunoSEQ multiplex PCR; TCRdb has only the in-frame clones, and not every one. The sample records 65,000 to 80,000 clones, around 78% being singletons. The material was PBMCs, obtained after 24 months of ibrutinib treatment. Every receptor here comes from a human donor with chronic lymphocytic leukemia.

This clone was detected only once. The chain combines TRBV5-1 with TRBJ1-1, with D possibly TRBD1 on 5 matching bases. This CDR3 has 14 amino acids. V was pared by 5 bases and J by 1 base, with 12 bases between. CDR1 SGHRS and CDR2 YFSETQ come from the germline V gene. The CDR3 loop is CASRKDTTNTEAFF. CDR3 coding DNA: TGCGCCAGCAGAAAGGACACGACGAACACTGAAGCTTTCTTT.

This clone was counted only a few times. The gene calls are TRBV7-9 and TRBJ1-5; D is perhaps TRBD1 (5 bases). Trimming removed 1 base from V and 6 bases from J, with 10 bases in between. CDR3 length: 14 residues. Germline CDR1 and CDR2: SEHNR and FQNEAQ (reference sequence). Here the CDR3 reads CASSLGGVGQPQHF. Written as DNA, the CDR3 is TGTGCCAGCAGCTTAGGAGGGGTCGGTCAGCCCCAGCATTTT. The full variable domain, in which reference TRBV7-9 and TRBJ1-5 provide the parts outside the CDR3, is DTGVSQNPRHKITKRGQNVTFRCDPISEHNRLYWYRQTLGQGPEFLTYFQNEAQLEKSRLLSDRFSAERPKGSFSTLEIQRTEQGDSAMYLCASSLGGVGQPQHFGDGTRLSIL.

This rearrangement joins TRBV11-2 to TRBJ2-3, with 7 positions matching TRBD2. Per the germline V gene, CDR1 is SGHAT and CDR2 is FQNNGV. V shed 6 bases, J shed 10 bases, and the junction held 10 bases outside the gene matches. There are 13 residues in the CDR3. CDR3 loop: CASSLPRGIAQYF. The CDR3 DNA reads as TGTGCCAGCAGTCTACCGCGGGGGATCGCGCAGTATTTT.

The chain joins TRBV30 to TRBJ1-2, with a tentative D call TRBD1 (6 bases). The CDR3 is 12 amino acids. Germline V gives CDR1 GTSNPN, CDR2 SVGIG (reference sequence). Trimming stripped 0 bases from V and 8 bases from J, with 10 bases between. CDR3 amino acids: CAWSVDRWGYTF. CDR3 DNA sequence: TGTGCCTGGAGTGTCGACAGGTGGGGCTACACCTTC.

J is TRBJ1-5 and V is TRBV4-3; a weak D match, TRBD1 (5 bases). The V gene's germline CDR1 is LGHNA and CDR2 YSLEER. The CDR3 contains 18 residues. Trimming cost V 1 base and J 1 base, with 17 bases left between them. This CDR3 reads CASSQGAGKGSSNQPQHF. The CDR3 DNA follows: TGCGCCAGCAGCCAAGGGGCCGGGAAGGGGAGCAGCAATCAGCCCCAGCATTTT.

The chain employs TRBV4-3 and TRBJ2-1; 9 bases are a match to TRBD1. V was pared by 4 bases and J by 8 bases, with 12 bases of the junction left unmatched. The CDR3 is 16 residues long. Per the germline V gene, CDR1 is LGHNA and CDR2 is YSLEER. As DNA, the CDR3 is TGCGCCAGCAGCCCTAGACAGGGGGTAAAAGGCGATGAGCAGTTCTTC. It yields the protein CASSPRQGVKGDEQFF.

The DNA of the CDR3 is TGTGCCAGCAGAGGCAGGGAGGATCAGCCCCAGCATTTT. It codes for CASRGREDQPQHF. This chain joins TRBV2 and TRBJ1-5, with TRBD1 as a possible D gene (5 bases). V gave up 6 bases and J gave up 5 bases, with 11 bases separating them. This CDR3 is 13 amino acids long. CDR1 is SNHLY and CDR2 is FYNNEI in the germline V gene.

This clone has a handful of counts. The CDR3 is CASSLDSASEQYF. The CDR3, as DNA: TGTGCCAGCAGCTTAGACAGTGCATCCGAGCAGTACTTC. J is TRBJ2-7 and V is TRBV7-7; D not certain. The germline V gene encodes CDR1 SSHAT and CDR2 FNYEAQ (reference sequence). V was shortened by 1 base and J by 6 bases, with 10 bases between the two germline ends. The length of the CDR3 is 13 residues.

The CDR3 loop reads CASSDYSEQFF. DNA of the CDR3: TGTGCCAGCTCAGACTATAGTGAGCAGTTCTTC. The chain links TRBV2 to TRBJ2-1; possible D gene TRBD2, 5 bases. V lost 8 bases, J lost 9 bases, and 11 bases lay in between. In germline, CDR1 is SNHLY, CDR2 FYNNEI. The CDR3 has 11 residues. Complete variable domain (other parts from reference TRBV2 and TRBJ2-1): EPEVTQTPSHQVTQMGQEVILRCVPISNHLYFYWYRQILGQKVEFLVSFYNNEISEKSEIFDDQFSVERPDGSNFTLKIRSTKLEDSAMYFCASSDYSEQFFGPGTRLTVL.

The V call is TRBV7-2, the J call TRBJ1-5; 8 positions match TRBD1. V gave up 2 bases and J gave up 7 bases; unmatched junction bases: 1. The V gene's germline CDR1 is SGHTA and CDR2 FQGNSA. This CDR3 comprises 13 residues. CDR3 coding DNA: TGTGCCAGCAGCTTACAGGGGGCACAGCCCCAGCATTTT. Translating gives CASSLQGAQPQHF.

The chain is built from TRBV7-7 and TRBJ2-5; possible D gene TRBD1, 6 bases. This CDR3 spans 13 amino acids. In germline, CDR1 is SSHAT, CDR2 FNYEAQ (reference sequence). Trimming stripped 4 bases from V and 5 bases from J, with 11 bases between. The CDR3 region is CASSWDTMETQYF. CDR3 coding DNA: TGTGCCAGCAGCTGGGACACCATGGAGACCCAGTACTTC.

This clone was recorded only once. Written as DNA, the CDR3 is TGCGCCAGCAGCTTGGATCCAGGGGTTCAGCCCCAGCATTTT. Translated: CASSLDPGVQPQHF. The genes are TRBV5-1 and TRBJ1-5, with TRBD1 as a possible D gene (6 bases). Between the trimmed V and J ends, which lost 0 bases and 6 bases, there was a span of 10 bases. The CDR3 runs 14 residues. Germline CDR1 SGHRS, CDR2 YFSETQ.